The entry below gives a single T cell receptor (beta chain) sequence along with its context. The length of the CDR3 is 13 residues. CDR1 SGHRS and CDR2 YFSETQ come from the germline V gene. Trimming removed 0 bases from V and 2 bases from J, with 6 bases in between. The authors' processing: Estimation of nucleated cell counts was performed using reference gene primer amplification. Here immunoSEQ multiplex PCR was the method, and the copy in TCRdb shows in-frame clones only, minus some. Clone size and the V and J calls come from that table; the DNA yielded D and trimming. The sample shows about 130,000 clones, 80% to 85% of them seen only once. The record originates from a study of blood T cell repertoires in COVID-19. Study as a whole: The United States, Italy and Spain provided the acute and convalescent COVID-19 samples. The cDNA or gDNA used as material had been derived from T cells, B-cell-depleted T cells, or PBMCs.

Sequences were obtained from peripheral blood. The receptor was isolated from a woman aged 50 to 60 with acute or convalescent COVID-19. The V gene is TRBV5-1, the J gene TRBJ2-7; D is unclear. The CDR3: CASSLVLAYEQYF. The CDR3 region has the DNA TGCGCCAGCAGCTTGGTTCTAGCCTACGAGCAGTACTTC.